Below are 17 T cell receptor beta chains sequenced from a single sample in a study of CD8 T cells in ankylosing spondylitis. Using its own MiXCR run on the 5' RACE reads, TCRdb lists one record per CDR3 protein. The data contain 85,000 to 90,000 distinct CDR3 sequences, roughly 27% of them singletons. Sequencing was done on a sample of blood, either unsorted or a sorted T cell fraction (not recorded which). The receptors stem from a male donor with ankylosing spondylitis or in good health (not recorded which).

The rearrangement uses TRBV20-1 and TRBJ1-1; a possible D gene is TRBD1 (6 bases). V was shortened by 3 bases and J by 1 base, with 12 bases between the two germline ends. The germline V gene encodes CDR1 DFQATT and CDR2 SNEGSKA (reference sequence). The CDR3 extends over 14 amino acids. For the CDR3, the DNA is TGCAGTGCTAGCGGGGGGCAGACGAACACTGAAGCTTTCTTT. Encoded protein: CSASGGQTNTEAFF.

This clonotype came up a few times. The V gene is TRBV5-1, the J gene TRBJ1-1; D ambiguous. The CDR3 consists of 15 residues. V lost 4 bases to trimming and J lost 4 bases, with 17 bases between them. CDR1 SGHRS and CDR2 YFSETQ come from the germline V gene. CDR3 in amino acids: CASSSPGSVGTEAFF. The DNA of the CDR3 is TGCGCCAGCAGCAGCCCGGGGTCCGTAGGCACTGAAGCTTTCTTT.

The sample holds a few counts of this clonotype. The rearrangement joins TRBV18 to TRBJ2-1, with 11 bases matching TRBD2. Germline trimming cut 5 bases from V and 10 bases from J; bases unmatched to any gene: 7. The germline V gene has CDR1 KGHSH and CDR2 LQKENI. The CDR3 is made up of 14 amino acids. The CDR3 reads CASSELAGVAEQFF. The CDR3 DNA is TGTGCCAGCTCAGAACTAGCGGGAGTGGCCGAGCAGTTCTTC.

This clonotype was recorded many times. V and J are TRBV6-1 and TRBJ2-7; D may be TRBD1 (5 bases). CDR1 and CDR2 (germline): MNHNS, SASEGT. The CDR3 is 15 amino acids. The V gene lost 5 bases and the J gene lost 2 bases, with 16 bases spanning the gap. The CDR3 loop reads CASSRPKGFPYEQYF. DNA for the CDR3: TGTGCCAGCAGTCGACCTAAGGGGTTTCCCTACGAGCAGTACTTC.

CDR3 sequence reads: CSAIEFRGSDTQYF. CDR3 coding DNA: TGCAGTGCTATAGAATTCCGAGGGTCAGATACGCAGTATTTT. The gene calls are TRBV20-1 and TRBJ2-3; D perhaps matches TRBD2 (5 bases). The CDR3 covers 14 residues. V lost 4 bases and J lost 4, with 15 bases in between. Germline CDR1 DFQATT, CDR2 SNEGSKA (reference sequence).

The table lists this clonotype with a few counts. This chain connects TRBV27 to TRBJ2-5; 7 bases line up with TRBD2. This CDR3 has 13 residues. V gave up 4 bases and J gave up 5 bases; unmatched junction bases: 4. Germline values: CDR1 MNHEY, CDR2 SMNVEV (reference sequence). CDR3 sequence (DNA): TGTGCCAGCAGTTCCAGACTAGCCGAGACCCAGTACTTC. Translated: CASSSRLAETQYF.

The genes are TRBV5-1 and TRBJ1-1; no definite D call. Germline CDR1 SGHRS, CDR2 YFSETQ. This CDR3 is built from 14 residues. With 5 bases removed from V and 3 bases from J, the gap between germline ends came to 14 bases. The CDR3 sequence is CASRAVVSDTEAFF. In nucleotides, the CDR3 is TGCGCCAGCAGGGCCGTCGTATCGGACACTGAAGCTTTCTTT.

This clonotype has a handful of counts. The rearrangement links TRBV5-1 to TRBJ1-5; D uncertain. Trimming removed 1 base from V and 0 bases from J, with 8 bases in between. The CDR3 totals 15 residues. The germline V gene encodes CDR1 SGHRS and CDR2 YFSETQ. Here the CDR3 DNA reads TGCGCCAGCAGCTTGACCAGCAATAGCAATCAGCCCCAGCATTTT. It translates to CASSLTSNSNQPQHF.

CDR3 residues: CSAMTAAGTGELFF. The CDR3 DNA reads TGCAGTGCCATGACAGCGGCGGGCACCGGGGAGCTGTTTTTT. This chain uses TRBV20-1 with TRBJ2-2, with D perhaps being TRBD1 or TRBD2 (5 bases each). This CDR3 region has 14 residues. The germline gives CDR1 DFQATT, CDR2 SNEGSKA (reference sequence). V was clipped by 6 bases and J by 4 bases, with 15 bases between them.

This clonotype was recorded many times. CDR3 protein: CATGQGATEAFF. CDR3 DNA: TGTGCCACCGGACAGGGGGCCACTGAAGCTTTCTTT. This chain links TRBV10-3 with TRBJ1-1; TRBD1 matches at 11 bases. CDR3 length equals 12 residues. Germline V gene sequence: CDR1 ENHRY, CDR2 SYGVKD. Germline trimming cut 10 bases from V and 4 bases from J; bases unmatched to any gene: 2.

The chain recombines TRBV29-1 with TRBJ1-1; maybe TRBD1 (5 bases). Trimming left V 0 bases short and J 1 base short, with 6 bases between. The CDR3 is made up of 13 amino acids. CDR1 and CDR2 (germline): SQVTM, ANQGSEA. Here the CDR3 reads CSVEDRANTEAFF. CDR3 in DNA: TGCAGCGTTGAAGACAGGGCGAACACTGAAGCTTTCTTT.

This chain connects TRBV5-1 to TRBJ2-3, with 7 bases aligning to TRBD2. Germline V gene data show CDR1 as SGHRS and CDR2 as YFSETQ. This CDR3 has 17 amino acids. J gave up 1 base and V 4 bases, and 12 bases lay outside the gene matches. The CDR3 bases are TGCGCCAGCAGCCCGGGGCGGGGAGGGCCTGGCACAGATACGCAGTATTTT. Amino acid sequence: CASSPGRGGPGTDTQYF.

This clonotype was counted a few times. The V gene is TRBV20-1, the J gene TRBJ2-7, with D possibly TRBD1 on 5 matching bases. Germline V CDR1 and CDR2: DFQATT, SNEGSKA (reference sequence). The CDR3 consists of 13 residues. Trimming cost V 7 bases and J 3 bases, with 16 bases left between them. The CDR3 here is CSVGRERFYEQYF. CDR3 DNA sequence: TGCAGTGTTGGCAGGGAACGATTCTACGAGCAGTACTTC.

This rearrangement joins TRBV24-1 to TRBJ1-2, with TRBD1 identical over 9 bases. V gave up 8 bases and J gave up 3 bases; unmatched junction bases: 12. CDR3 length: 16 residues. Germline CDR1 is KGHDR and CDR2 is SFDVKD. CDR3: CATIRFRDREHYGYTF. The CDR3 DNA reads as TGTGCCACCATTCGATTCCGGGACAGGGAACACTATGGCTACACCTTC.

The V and J genes are TRBV3-1 and TRBJ1-5; the D gene is possibly TRBD1 (5 bases). Trimming removed 0 bases at V and 9 bases at J, with 12 bases between. The length of the CDR3 is 14 residues. Germline V gene data show CDR1 as LGHDT and CDR2 as YNNKEL (reference sequence). DNA of the CDR3: TGTGCCAGCAGCCAAGACCCCCAGGGCCGGCCCCAGCATTTT. Translated: CASSQDPQGRPQHF.

This clonotype has a count of ten or more. The chain employs TRBV20-1 and TRBJ1-2; 8 nucleotides align to TRBD1. Germline V gives CDR1 DFQATT, CDR2 SNEGSKA (reference sequence). This CDR3 contains 15 residues. With V trimmed by 5 bases and J by 3 bases, 11 bases remained unmatched. The CDR3 here is CSAPVPDREDYGYTF. The CDR3 bases are TGCAGTGCTCCAGTACCGGACAGGGAAGACTATGGCTACACCTTC.

A note on this clonotype: This may come from a read error, since a much larger clone is one base off. The chain carries TRBV20-1 and TRBJ2-5; 9 nucleotides align to TRBD1. The germline V gene encodes CDR1 DFQATT and CDR2 SNEGSKA (reference sequence). This CDR3 is 14 amino acids long. V lost 5 bases to trimming and J lost 4 bases; unmatched junction nucleotides: 8. The CDR3 DNA sequence: TGCAGTGCTGTACAGACAGGGGGGACAGAGACCCAGTACTTC. Translated, it gives CSAVQTGGTETQYF.